This note documents a single T cell receptor (beta chain) sequence. Its target is not known. Trimming removed 6 bases from V and 0 bases from J; junction bases left unmatched: 7. There are 16 residues in the CDR3. Germline loops: CDR1 MNHNS, CDR2 SASEGT. Researchers took RNA transcripts and amplified the TCR beta CDR3 regions from them. Using the HTBI primer set, a first-round RT-PCR was run on the TCR CDR3. MiXCR, run by TCRdb on the multiplex PCR reads, gives a single entry per CDR3 protein. Here the sample spans around 200,000 distinct CDR3 sequences, 15% to 20% being singletons. This sample stems from a study of T cells in Graves' hyperthyroidism and ophthalmopathy. Findings of the study overall: Among clonotypes expanded in thyroid above 0.001, most were also found in blood.

The chain combines TRBV6-1 with TRBJ2-1; 8 bases match TRBD1. The clonotype was recovered from a man between 35 and 55 years old with Graves' hyperthyroidism. Sequenced input: blood. In DNA, the CDR3 is TGTGCCAGCAGACCCCTGACAGGGGTCTCCTACAATGAGCAGTTCTTC. Amino acids: CASRPLTGVSYNEQFF.